Each of the 32 T cell receptor beta chains below was sequenced from the same sample in a study of shared clonotypes between healthy human individuals. Generated by immunoSEQ multiplex PCR, the TCRdb table keeps only in-frame clones and is missing some. Of some 1,600,000 clones detected, 95% to 99% appear once; the ten largest clones hold roughly 0.45%. The sequenced material came from naive CD4+ T cells sorted from blood. Subset described: CD45RA+ positively selected. The receptors derive from a young man in good health.

V usage is TRBV27 and J usage is TRBJ2-1; possible D gene TRBD2, 6 bases. Trimming pared 5 bases from V and 9 bases from J, leaving 11 bases between. The germline gives CDR1 MNHEY, CDR2 SMNVEV (reference sequence). This CDR3 spans 12 amino acids. The CDR3 reads CASSTQGGEQFF. Written as DNA, the CDR3 is TGTGCCAGCAGTACCCAGGGAGGTGAGCAGTTCTTC.

The chain carries TRBV5-1 and TRBJ2-1; D remains unclear. The CDR3 loop spans 13 amino acids. V gave up 4 bases and J gave up 5 bases, with 10 bases separating them. CDR1 and CDR2 (germline): SGHRS, YFSETQ. In DNA form, the CDR3 reads TGCGCCAGCAGCCCGGCCGGCAACAATGAGCAGTTCTTC. This encodes CASSPAGNNEQFF.

The V and J genes are TRBV5-1 and TRBJ2-3; 7 nucleotides line up with TRBD2. Trimming removed 7 bases from V and 2 bases from J; junction bases left unmatched: 7. Germline V gene sequence: CDR1 SGHRS, CDR2 YFSETQ. The CDR3 is made up of 14 amino acids. In DNA, the CDR3 is TGCGCCAGCGGCCTGGGGACTAACACAGATACGCAGTATTTT. Its translation is CASGLGTNTDTQYF.

The chain combines TRBV7-9 with TRBJ1-1; 8 bases fit TRBD1. The V and J ends lost 5 bases and 3 bases, in that order; junction bases with no gene match: 5. Germline-derived CDR1 and CDR2 are SEHNR and FQNEAQ (reference sequence). The length of the CDR3 is 14 residues. For the CDR3, the DNA is TGTGCCAGCAGCGGCAGGGGGCGTGACACTGAAGCTTTCTTT. Translation gives CASSGRGRDTEAFF.

J is TRBJ1-4 and V is TRBV30; D gene uncertain. Looked up from germline, CDR1 is GTSNPN and CDR2 is SVGIG (reference sequence). With 2 bases removed from V and 5 bases from J, the gap between germline ends came to 9 bases. This CDR3 comprises 13 residues. CDR3 amino acids: CAWSPRSNEKLFF. The CDR3 coding sequence is TGTGCCTGGAGTCCACGGAGCAATGAAAAACTGTTTTTT.

V is TRBV5-1 and J is TRBJ2-7; 7 bases are shared with TRBD2. This CDR3 spans 13 amino acids. The V and J ends lost 4 bases and 4 bases, in that order; junction bases with no gene match: 5. Germline assignment: CDR1 SGHRS and CDR2 YFSETQ. The CDR3 protein is CASSPPGGYEQYF. In DNA form, the CDR3 reads TGCGCCAGCAGCCCGCCCGGGGGGTACGAGCAGTACTTC. Using reference TRBV5-1 and TRBJ2-7 for the parts outside the CDR3, the full variable domain is KAGVTQTPRYLIKTRGQQVTLSCSPISGHRSVSWYQQTPGQGLQFLFEYFSETQRNKGNFPGRFSGRQFSNSRSEMNVSTLELGDSALYLCASSPPGGYEQYFGPGTRLTVT.

J is TRBJ2-1 and V is TRBV27, with a weak D call TRBD2 (6 bases). The CDR3 is 15 residues long. V was clipped by 5 bases and J by 7 bases, with 18 bases between them. Germline assignment: CDR1 MNHEY and CDR2 SMNVEV (reference sequence). The CDR3 loop is CASSPISGLLNEQFF. CDR3 bases: TGTGCCAGCAGTCCGATTAGCGGCCTCCTGAATGAGCAGTTCTTC.

The chain is built from TRBV7-2 and TRBJ2-7, with TRBD2 as a possible D gene (5 bases). There are 13 residues in the CDR3. The V gene lost 1 base and the J gene lost 6 bases, with 10 bases spanning the gap. CDR1 is SGHTA and CDR2 is FQGNSA in the germline V gene. The CDR3: CASSLDYGVEQYF. In DNA form, the CDR3 reads TGTGCCAGCAGCTTAGATTACGGGGTCGAGCAGTACTTC.

This chain connects TRBV27 to TRBJ2-7; D remains ambiguous. This CDR3 has 17 residues. Trimming left V 0 bases short and J 3 bases short, with 18 bases between. Germline values: CDR1 MNHEY, CDR2 SMNVEV (reference sequence). CDR3 nucleotide sequence: TGTGCCAGCAGTTTATCGGGGTTCTCGGCAGATTACTACGAGCAGTACTTC. Translating it yields CASSLSGFSADYYEQYF.

As to this clone: The same CDR3 arises from other DNA sequences in this sample as well. The chain uses TRBV9 and TRBJ1-5; tentative D call: TRBD1 (6 bases). Trimming shortened V by 4 bases and J by 5 bases, and 10 bases separated the two germline ends. Germline V gene lookup returns CDR1 SGDLS and CDR2 YYNGEE. The CDR3 is 13 residues long. The CDR3 region is CASSPQGDQPQHF. The CDR3 DNA is TGTGCCAGCAGCCCACAGGGAGATCAGCCCCAGCATTTT. Full variable domain (missing parts from reference TRBV9 and TRBJ1-5): DSGVTQTPKHLITATGQRVTLRCSPRSGDLSVYWYQQSLDQGLQFLIQYYNGEERAKGNILERFSAQQFPDLHSELNLSSLELGDSALYFCASSPQGDQPQHFGDGTRLSIL.

The rearrangement joins TRBV5-6 to TRBJ2-5; D is perhaps TRBD2 (7 bases). Trimming removed 6 bases at V and 3 bases at J, with 15 bases between. The CDR3 loop spans 14 amino acids. Germline V gene data show CDR1 as SGHDT and CDR2 as YYEEEE. The DNA of the CDR3 is TGTGCCAGCACCAAGGGGGGGGTTGAAGAGACCCAGTACTTC. This gives the protein CASTKGGVEETQYF.

Regarding this clone: Other DNA sequences in this specimen translate into the identical CDR3. The chain links TRBV13 to TRBJ2-7; no clear D gene. V dropped 5 bases and J dropped 0 bases, with 5 bases sitting between them. Germline values: CDR1 PRHDT, CDR2 FYEKMQ (reference sequence). This CDR3 is 12 amino acids long. Here the CDR3 reads CASSISSYEQYF. The CDR3 nucleotides read TGTGCCAGCAGCATTAGCTCCTACGAGCAGTACTTC.

The rearrangement links TRBV6-5 to TRBJ2-7; no definite D call. Germline V gene sequence: CDR1 MNHEY, CDR2 SVGAGI. There are 13 residues in the CDR3. Trimming removed 6 bases from V and 3 bases from J, with 12 bases in between. The CDR3 region has the DNA TGTGCCAGCAGAGACGGAAGACGCTACGAGCAGTACTTC. Its translation is CASRDGRRYEQYF.

The table lists this clone with a count of one. Written as DNA, the CDR3 is TGTGCCAGCAGCCAAGATCCCAGATATAGCTCCTACGAGCAGTACTTC. Translated, it gives CASSQDPRYSSYEQYF. The V and J genes are TRBV14 and TRBJ2-7; D unclear. The germline V and J ends were trimmed by 0 bases and 0 bases, with 12 bases remaining between them. Germline CDR1 SGHDN, CDR2 FVKESK. The CDR3 length is 16 residues.

The rearrangement links TRBV15 to TRBJ2-7; 7 bases line up with TRBD1. Trimming at V came to 4 bases and at J to 3 bases, leaving 6 bases not matched to a gene. CDR1 LNHNV and CDR2 YYDKDF come from the germline V gene (reference sequence). CDR3 length equals 14 residues. As DNA, the CDR3 is TGTGCCACCAGCACGCCGGGACAGCGCTACGAGCAGTACTTC. It codes for CATSTPGQRYEQYF.

The genes are TRBV18 and TRBJ1-5, with D possibly being TRBD1 (6 bases). This CDR3 has 16 residues. The V and J ends lost 3 bases and 1 base respectively, with 13 bases between them. The germline gives CDR1 KGHSH, CDR2 LQKENI. In DNA form, the CDR3 reads TGTGCCAGCTCACCTTCAGGGCAGGGGAGCAATCAGCCCCAGCATTTT. The encoded protein is CASSPSGQGSNQPQHF. Using reference TRBV18 and TRBJ1-5 for the parts outside the CDR3, the full variable domain is NAGVMQNPRHLVRRRGQEARLRCSPMKGHSHVYWYRQLPEEGLKFMVYLQKENIIDESGMPKERFSAEFPKEGPSILRIQQVVRGDSAAYFCASSPSGQGSNQPQHFGDGTRLSIL.

The chain links TRBV5-4 to TRBJ2-7, with TRBD1 matching 9 bases. The germline gives CDR1 SGHNT, CDR2 YYREEE (reference sequence). V lost 4 bases, J lost 4 bases, and 9 bases stayed unmatched. The CDR3 totals 15 residues. CDR3 amino acids: CASSRPGQGGYEQYF. For the CDR3, the DNA is TGTGCCAGCAGCAGACCGGGACAGGGAGGGTACGAGCAGTACTTC.

This sequence joins TRBV29-1 and TRBJ2-1, with 10 bases lining up with TRBD2. Unmatched junction bases numbered 6, after V lost 3 bases and J lost 4 bases. CDR1 is SQVTM and CDR2 is ANQGSEA in the germline V gene. CDR3 length: 15 residues. The CDR3 reads CSVEGGLAAYNEQFF. For the CDR3, the DNA is TGCAGCGTTGAGGGAGGACTAGCGGCTTACAATGAGCAGTTCTTC.

The V and J genes are TRBV10-3 and TRBJ2-7, with D perhaps matching TRBD1 (5 bases). The germline V gene encodes CDR1 ENHRY and CDR2 SYGVKD. V lost 9 bases to trimming and J lost 1 base, with 10 bases between them. There are 12 residues in the CDR3. In DNA form, the CDR3 reads TGTGCCATAGGGGTTGGATCCTACGAGCAGTACTTC. Amino acid sequence: CAIGVGSYEQYF.

V and J are TRBV27 and TRBJ2-5; no clear D gene. V was pared by 5 bases and J by 3 bases, with 10 bases between. Germline V gene data show CDR1 as MNHEY and CDR2 as SMNVEV (reference sequence). The CDR3 loop spans 13 amino acids. CDR3 protein: CASSQWTEETQYF. The DNA for the CDR3 is TGTGCCAGCAGTCAATGGACGGAAGAGACCCAGTACTTC.

This chain joins TRBV18 and TRBJ2-7, with no clear D. The CDR3 is 13 residues long. In germline, CDR1 is KGHSH, CDR2 LQKENI. The V gene lost 2 bases and the J gene lost 4 bases, with 9 bases spanning the gap. CDR3 in DNA: TGTGCCAGCTCACCAACGGCACAATACGAGCAGTACTTC. This gives the protein CASSPTAQYEQYF.

About this clone itself: The sample carries other DNA sequences with the same CDR3. This chain links TRBV9 with TRBJ2-7, with D unresolved. CDR3 length: 16 amino acids. CDR1 is SGDLS and CDR2 is YYNGEE in the germline V gene. Trimming left V 0 bases short and J 0 bases short, with 13 bases between. CDR3 DNA: TGTGCCAGCAGCGTAGCCCCCAGAACAAGCTCCTACGAGCAGTACTTC. Protein product: CASSVAPRTSSYEQYF. Using reference TRBV9 and TRBJ2-7 for the parts outside the CDR3, the full variable domain is DSGVTQTPKHLITATGQRVTLRCSPRSGDLSVYWYQQSLDQGLQFLIQYYNGEERAKGNILERFSAQQFPDLHSELNLSSLELGDSALYFCASSVAPRTSSYEQYFGPGTRLTVT.

This chain uses TRBV5-6 with TRBJ1-5; TRBD1 agrees at 9 bases. This CDR3 has 17 residues. Unmatched junction bases numbered 9, after V lost 1 base and J lost 4 bases. The V gene's germline CDR1 is SGHDT and CDR2 YYEEEE. This chain's CDR3 is CASSLWGDREGNQPQHF. Here the CDR3 DNA reads TGTGCCAGCAGCTTGTGGGGGGACAGGGAGGGAAATCAGCCCCAGCATTTT.

The V call is TRBV7-4, the J call TRBJ1-4, with D unresolved. V shed 7 bases and J shed 2 bases, with 17 bases lying between them. Germline loops: CDR1 SGHVT, CDR2 SQSDAQ. The CDR3 totals 16 residues. Here the CDR3 DNA reads TGTGCCAGCACCCAAACCCCCCTAGGGACTAATGAAAAACTGTTTTTT. Protein: CASTQTPLGTNEKLFF.

This clone was counted a few times. V and J are TRBV4-1 and TRBJ1-5; D not resolved. The CDR3 extends over 16 amino acids. In germline, CDR1 is MGHRA, CDR2 YSYEKL. V was shortened by 1 base and J by 7 bases, with 17 bases between the two germline ends. DNA of the CDR3: TGCGCCAGCAGCCAAGTGGAGTTGCGCCCTGCCCAGCCCCAGCATTTT. It yields the protein CASSQVELRPAQPQHF.

The chain has TRBV7-8 and TRBJ2-3, with D perhaps assigned TRBD1 or TRBD2 (5 bases each). Per germline, CDR1 SGHVS and CDR2 FQNEAQ. The CDR3 runs to 18 residues. The ends were cut back, 2 bases at V and 0 bases at J, with 18 bases in the middle. The CDR3 DNA reads as TGTGCCAGCAGCTTAACCTACGGGACGGAATATAGCACAGATACGCAGTATTTT. Its translation: CASSLTYGTEYSTDTQYF.

V and J are TRBV2 and TRBJ2-1; the D is unclear. Germline V gene sequence: CDR1 SNHLY, CDR2 FYNNEI. The CDR3 is 12 amino acids. The V gene lost 5 bases and the J gene lost 3 bases, with 5 bases spanning the gap. CDR3: CASSLGYNEQFF. The DNA for the CDR3 is TGTGCCAGCAGTCTAGGCTACAATGAGCAGTTCTTC.

V is TRBV7-1 and J is TRBJ2-7; possibly TRBD2 for D (5 bases). TRBV7-1 is annotated as an ORF whose role is uncertain. The CDR3 runs to 12 residues. Trimming left V 5 bases short and J 2 bases short, with 7 bases between. CDR3 sequence: CASSPLAYEQYF. CDR3 coding DNA: TGTGCCAGCAGCCCACTAGCCTACGAGCAGTACTTC.

The V and J genes are TRBV29-1 and TRBJ2-7, with D hard to call. V lost 5 bases to trimming and J lost 0 bases, with 5 bases between them. The CDR3 covers 11 residues. CDR1 and CDR2 (germline): SQVTM, ANQGSEA. The DNA for the CDR3 is TGCAGCGTTCTGAACTCCTACGAGCAGTACTTC. Amino acid sequence: CSVLNSYEQYF.

V usage is TRBV19 and J usage is TRBJ2-2, with D perhaps assigned TRBD1 or TRBD2 (7 bases each). V dropped 8 bases and J dropped 5 bases, with 12 bases sitting between them. The germline V gene encodes CDR1 LNHDA and CDR2 SQIVND (reference sequence). The CDR3 is made up of 13 amino acids. In nucleotides, the CDR3 is TGTGCCAGTCGGCAGGGGGGGACCGGGGAGCTGTTTTTT. Its protein is CASRQGGTGELFF.

Details on this clone: Other DNA sequences from this sample encode an identical CDR3 as well. The chain has TRBV6-5 and TRBJ1-4; a possible D gene is TRBD1 (6 bases). Germline V gives CDR1 MNHEY, CDR2 SVGAGI. The CDR3 has 13 residues. The germline V and J ends were trimmed by 5 bases and 4 bases, with 8 bases remaining between them. The CDR3 loop is CASSRTVNEKLFF. CDR3 coding DNA: TGTGCCAGCAGTCGGACAGTTAATGAAAAACTGTTTTTT.

The chain uses TRBV28 and TRBJ2-1; 7 bases are shared with TRBD1. Germline V gene lookup returns CDR1 MDHEN and CDR2 SYDVKM. This CDR3 region has 12 residues. With V trimmed by 6 bases and J by 4 bases, 0 bases remained unmatched. In DNA form, the CDR3 reads TGTGCCAGCAGGGACAGGTACAATGAGCAGTTCTTC. Protein product: CASRDRYNEQFF.